The table lists the clone carrying this T cell receptor beta chain with many counts. The antigen is not known. A patient was excluded if there was uncontrolled infection, other autoimmune disease, pregnancy or lactation. The TCR beta CDR3 regions underwent amplification using RNA transcripts as the source. A first-round RT-PCR of the TCR CDR3 used the HTBI primer set. TCRdb used MiXCR to reprocess the multiplex PCR reads, holding one entry per CDR3 protein. This sample carries more than 300,000 distinct CDR3 sequences, approximately 17% of them seen once, and the ten largest clones take more than 30%. The sample is drawn from a study of T cells in Graves' hyperthyroidism and ophthalmopathy. Study at large: The blood sample was taken at first diagnosis, before treatment began.

Points from the study as a whole: Ophthalmopathy, as predicted by the model, came a median about six months after the prediction. Blood shared most expanded thyroid clonotypes above 0.001.

The sequencing sample was made of blood. This TCR derives from a woman in her 30s with Graves' hyperthyroidism that later progressed to Graves' ophthalmopathy.

As DNA, the CDR3 is TGCAGTGCTACGGCCGCCTACTCCTACGAGCAGTACTTC. It is translated as CSATAAYSYEQYF. The gene calls are TRBV20-1 and TRBJ2-7; no clear D. With 4 bases removed from V and 0 bases from J, the gap between germline ends came to 10 bases. From germline, CDR1 is DFQATT and CDR2 SNEGSKA (reference sequence). The CDR3 runs 13 residues.